Presented here are 4 T cell receptor beta chains from one specimen sequenced in a study of cytomegalovirus exposure and HLA in healthy donors (dated by TCRdb to about 2017). Library preparation used the immunoSEQ multiplex PCR assay. The multiplex PCR relied on a mix of 60 forward primers for TCR Vbeta segments and 13 reverse primers for TCR Jbeta segments. Entries here come from immuneACCESS through TCRdb and include only in-frame sequences with V and J called. Some clones fail to appear in such tables; in the studies checked, an unresolved V gene covers under half of the shortfall, and the cause of the remainder is unknown. The sample includes about 190,000 clones, with roughly 80% observed a single time. The ten biggest clones cover 1.5% to 2% of the sample. Sequenced sample: PBMCs. The receptors come from a woman aged 18-35 years in good health and CMV-seronegative.

J is TRBJ1-3 and V is TRBV28; 9 nucleotides line up with TRBD1. This CDR3 is built from 17 residues. Germline assignment: CDR1 MDHEN and CDR2 SYDVKM. The junction had 12 bases not matched to a gene; V was cut back by 5 bases and J by 4 bases. CDR3 DNA: TGTGCCAGCAGTCACAACGGGGACAGGGTGTACGGAAACACCATATATTTT. Translation gives CASSHNGDRVYGNTIYF.

The CDR3 protein is CASSAGGGSEKLFF. CDR3 coding DNA: TGTGCCAGCAGCGCGGGCGGAGGGTCTGAAAAACTGTTTTTT. The chain links TRBV9 to TRBJ1-4; the D is unclear. Germline V gene data show CDR1 as SGDLS and CDR2 as YYNGEE. The V and J ends lost 3 bases and 7 bases respectively, with 13 bases between them. This CDR3 comprises 14 residues.

The chain employs TRBV9 and TRBJ2-2, with D possibly being TRBD1 (5 bases). CDR1 SGDLS and CDR2 YYNGEE come from the germline V gene. The germline V and J ends were trimmed by 1 base and 0 bases, with 7 bases remaining between them. The CDR3 spans 15 residues. The CDR3 here is CASSVWGPNTGELFF. CDR3 sequence (DNA): TGTGCCAGCAGCGTATGGGGCCCGAACACCGGGGAGCTGTTTTTT.

The chain recombines TRBV10-1 with TRBJ1-1; the match to TRBD1 covers 10 bases. With V trimmed by 3 bases and J by 4 bases, 5 bases remained unmatched. The CDR3 has 15 residues. Germline V lookup: CDR1 WNHNN, CDR2 SYGVQD (reference sequence). The CDR3 here is CASSDKGQGSTEAFF. The CDR3 DNA is TGCGCCAGCAGTGACAAGGGACAGGGGAGCACTGAAGCTTTCTTT.